These 24 T cell receptor beta chains came from one sample sequenced in a study of blood T cell repertoires in COVID-19. Repertoires were generated with immunoSEQ multiplex PCR, while TCRdb's copy carries only in-frame clones and drops some. The data contain around 250,000 clones, around 83% of them singletons. The source material was peripheral blood. All receptors derive from a woman aged 35 to 49 who had recovered from COVID-19.

The chain employs TRBV28 and TRBJ1-2; TRBD1 might be the D (6 bases). The V end lost 5 bases, the J end lost 4 bases, and 14 bases lay between the germline ends. The germline V gene encodes CDR1 MDHEN and CDR2 SYDVKM. CDR3 length: 14 amino acids. DNA of the CDR3: TGTGCCAGCAGTCCTACCACAGGGACCTATGGCTACACCTTC. As protein: CASSPTTGTYGYTF.

This rearrangement joins TRBV2 to TRBJ1-1; 7 bases align to TRBD1. The germline gives CDR1 SNHLY, CDR2 FYNNEI. V lost 6 bases to trimming and J lost 6 bases; unmatched junction nucleotides: 4. This CDR3 region has 12 residues. The CDR3, as DNA: TGTGCCAGCAGCTCACAGGGGCCTGAAGCTTTCTTT. It is translated as CASSSQGPEAFF.

The V and J genes are TRBV7-3 and TRBJ2-2; tentative D call: TRBD2 (5 bases). The V gene's germline CDR1 is SGHTA and CDR2 FQGTGA. V was pared by 5 bases and J by 7 bases, with 17 bases between. The CDR3 has 15 amino acids. The CDR3 is CASSPRSFGDGELFF. For the CDR3, the DNA is TGTGCCAGCAGCCCCCGTTCTTTCGGGGACGGGGAGCTGTTTTTT.

The rearrangement uses TRBV19 and TRBJ1-5; 7 bases fit TRBD1. This CDR3 comprises 14 residues. The germline CDR1 and CDR2 sequences are LNHDA and SQIVND (reference sequence). J lost 4 bases, V lost 7 bases, and 7 bases had no gene match. CDR3 nucleotides: TGTGCCAGTAACAGGGGACAGTTTAATCAGCCCCAGCATTTT. This gives the protein CASNRGQFNQPQHF.

The chain recombines TRBV10-2 with TRBJ2-3, with 7 bases that match TRBD2. The CDR3 has 14 amino acids. V shed 7 bases, J shed 2 bases, and the junction held 6 bases outside the gene matches. The germline gives CDR1 WSHSY, CDR2 SAAADI. DNA of the CDR3: TGCGCCAGCATGGCAGCGGGGAACACAGATACGCAGTATTTT. It codes for CASMAAGNTDTQYF.

V usage is TRBV5-1 and J usage is TRBJ2-1, with 11 positions matching TRBD1. CDR3 length equals 15 residues. Germline V lookup: CDR1 SGHRS, CDR2 YFSETQ. Losses at the gene ends were 3 bases for V and 5 bases for J; bases not matched to a gene: 4. The CDR3 nucleotides are TGCGCCAGCAGCTCCGGGGACAGGGGGGACAATGAGCAGTTCTTC. This gives the protein CASSSGDRGDNEQFF.

This clone has at least ten counts. This rearrangement joins TRBV4-1 to TRBJ2-3, with D perhaps matching TRBD2 (5 bases). V was trimmed by 3 bases and J by 2 bases, leaving 12 bases between them. This CDR3 region has 15 residues. Per the germline V gene, CDR1 is MGHRA and CDR2 is YSYEKL. The CDR3 DNA is TGCGCCAGCAGCCAGCATGGACTGCACACAGATACGCAGTATTTT. This gives the protein CASSQHGLHTDTQYF.

DNA of the CDR3: TGTGCCAGCAGCGGGAGGCAGGGGGCGGGCAATCAGCCCCAGCATTTT. It yields the protein CASSGRQGAGNQPQHF. The chain uses TRBV2 and TRBJ1-5, with 8 bases lining up with TRBD1. CDR1 and CDR2 from the germline V gene are SNHLY and FYNNEI. The CDR3 runs 16 residues. Trimming took 6 bases from V and 2 from J; bases not matched to a gene: 9.

V gene TRBV24-1 combines with J gene TRBJ1-5; no reliable D call. Trimming left V 3 bases short and J 6 bases short, with 11 bases between. The CDR3 covers 14 residues. Germline V gene sequence: CDR1 KGHDR, CDR2 SFDVKD. In DNA form, the CDR3 reads TGTGCCACCAGTGATGAACAGAAAGGTCAGCCCCAGCATTTT. This codes for CATSDEQKGQPQHF.

The chain recombines TRBV9 with TRBJ1-2; 7 bases align to TRBD1. V gave up 4 bases and J gave up 2 bases; unmatched junction bases: 5. CDR1 is SGDLS and CDR2 is YYNGEE in the germline V gene. The CDR3 has 14 residues. The CDR3 loop is CASSTFRGNYGYTF. The CDR3 nucleotides are TGTGCCAGCAGCACCTTCAGGGGGAACTATGGCTACACCTTC.

The chain links TRBV20-1 to TRBJ2-1, with D possibly TRBD2 on 5 matching bases. The CDR3 is made up of 11 amino acids. Per germline, CDR1 DFQATT and CDR2 SNEGSKA (reference sequence). The V gene lost 6 bases and the J gene lost 9 bases, with 12 bases spanning the gap. The CDR3 DNA reads as TGCAGTGCGGAGGCAAAGGCTGAGCAGTTCTTC. Translated, it gives CSAEAKAEQFF.

This chain joins TRBV10-3 and TRBJ1-1, with a possible D match to TRBD1 (5 bases). Germline values: CDR1 ENHRY, CDR2 SYGVKD. Trimming pared 7 bases from V and 5 bases from J, leaving 8 bases between. The CDR3 is 11 amino acids. DNA for the CDR3: TGTGCCATCATCCAGGGAACTGAAGCTTTCTTT. Residues: CAIIQGTEAFF.

This chain uses TRBV11-3 with TRBJ1-1; D is perhaps TRBD1 (5 bases). The V end lost 1 base, the J end lost 1 base, and 10 bases lay between the germline ends. The CDR3 spans 15 residues. Looked up from germline, CDR1 is SGHNT and CDR2 is YENEEA. In nucleotides, the CDR3 is TGTGCCAGCAGCTTAGGGGGCAGAAGGAACACTGAAGCTTTCTTT. Protein: CASSLGGRRNTEAFF.

The chain employs TRBV28 and TRBJ1-2; 9 bases are a match to TRBD1. The CDR3 is 13 amino acids. The germline CDR1 and CDR2 sequences are MDHEN and SYDVKM. The V and J ends lost 7 bases and 5 bases, in that order; junction bases with no gene match: 5. CDR3 nucleotides: TGTGCCAGCACCGAGGGACAGGGTTATGGCTACACCTTC. Amino acids: CASTEGQGYGYTF.

The chain uses TRBV18 and TRBJ1-4; D is undetermined. Germline lookup yields CDR1 KGHSH and CDR2 LQKENI. V shed 0 bases and J shed 7 bases, with 6 bases lying between them. CDR3 length: 13 amino acids. The CDR3 region is CASSPPTGEKLFF. DNA for the CDR3: TGTGCCAGCTCACCACCGACGGGTGAAAAACTGTTTTTT.

The V and J genes are TRBV4-1 and TRBJ2-7, with 11 bases matching TRBD2. J lost 5 bases, V lost 1 base, and 7 bases had no gene match. This CDR3 spans 16 amino acids. Germline CDR1 and CDR2: MGHRA and YSYEKL. CDR3 sequence: CASSQGLAGSRNEQYF. CDR3 DNA sequence: TGCGCCAGCAGCCAAGGACTAGCGGGGAGTAGGAACGAGCAGTACTTC.

On this clone: At the DNA level, this CDR3 is encoded by other sequences in the same sample as well. CDR3 residues: CASSPGRADQETQYF. The DNA for the CDR3 is TGTGCCAGCAGCCCGGGGAGGGCGGATCAAGAGACCCAGTACTTC. The V gene is TRBV5-4, the J gene TRBJ2-5; TRBD2 aligns across 7 bases. V lost 4 bases, J lost 2 bases, and 8 bases stayed unmatched. Looked up from germline, CDR1 is SGHNT and CDR2 is YYREEE (reference sequence). This CDR3 comprises 15 residues.

The chain recombines TRBV5-8 with TRBJ2-7; maybe TRBD1 (5 bases). This CDR3 has 15 residues. Germline V gene lookup returns CDR1 SGHTS and CDR2 YDEGEE. V was shortened by 0 bases and J by 2 bases, with 12 bases between the two germline ends. This chain's CDR3 is CASSLALGRPYEQYF. The CDR3, as DNA: TGTGCCAGCAGCTTGGCTCTGGGGCGGCCCTACGAGCAGTACTTC.

The J gene is TRBJ1-1, the V gene TRBV18; TRBD1 aligns across 8 bases. Per the germline V gene, CDR1 is KGHSH and CDR2 is LQKENI. The CDR3 has 15 amino acids. The V and J ends lost 3 bases and 4 bases, in that order; junction bases with no gene match: 7. CDR3 in amino acids: CASSPGQGFSTEAFF. The CDR3 bases are TGTGCCAGCTCACCCGGACAGGGTTTCAGCACTGAAGCTTTCTTT.

V is TRBV6-1 and J is TRBJ1-5, with 8 bases matching TRBD1. The germline V gene encodes CDR1 MNHNS and CDR2 SASEGT. V was pared by 3 bases and J by 0 bases, with 10 bases of the junction left unmatched. This CDR3 has 18 amino acids. CDR3 sequence reads: CASSDEGRGLGSNQPQHF. The CDR3 DNA reads as TGTGCCAGCAGTGACGAGGGCAGGGGGCTTGGTAGCAATCAGCCCCAGCATTTT.

This clone was seen a few times. The genes are TRBV4-1 and TRBJ1-5; 8 bases line up with TRBD1. The CDR3 loop spans 15 amino acids. The V and J ends lost 1 base and 4 bases, in that order; junction bases with no gene match: 3. CDR1 and CDR2 from the germline V gene are MGHRA and YSYEKL. The CDR3 spells CASSQGTGLNQPQHF. The CDR3 region has the DNA TGCGCCAGCAGCCAAGGGACAGGGCTTAATCAGCCCCAGCATTTT.

V usage is TRBV5-1 and J usage is TRBJ2-5; 9 bases agree with TRBD1. The CDR3 is made up of 15 amino acids. CDR1 and CDR2 from the germline V gene are SGHRS and YFSETQ. V was clipped by 0 bases and J by 9 bases; unmatched bases: 9. CDR3: CASSLAGQGREAQYF. The DNA of the CDR3 is TGCGCCAGCAGCTTGGCGGGACAGGGCAGGGAGGCCCAGTACTTC.

This sequence joins TRBV28 and TRBJ1-2; 9 positions agree with TRBD1. The germline V gene encodes CDR1 MDHEN and CDR2 SYDVKM. The ends lost 4 bases at V and 7 bases at J; junction bases unmatched: 16. The CDR3 covers 17 residues. The CDR3 loop reads CASSYVSGQGLLAGYTF. DNA of the CDR3: TGTGCCAGCAGTTACGTGTCGGGACAGGGACTACTCGCTGGCTACACCTTC.

The chain has TRBV7-2 and TRBJ1-2; a weak D match, TRBD1 (6 bases). V lost 1 base to trimming and J lost 7 bases, with 10 bases between them. Germline V gene lookup returns CDR1 SGHTA and CDR2 FQGNSA. The CDR3 contains 13 residues. CDR3 residues: CASSLDREGGYTF. The DNA for the CDR3 is TGTGCCAGCAGCTTAGACAGGGAGGGTGGCTACACCTTC.